This T cell receptor (beta chain) was obtained from a study of cytomegalovirus exposure and HLA in healthy donors. Study-level background: About 77 million unique TCRs from HLA-typed donors made up an early data release. Study-level findings and limits: Three chains tied to CMV proved CMV antigen-specific in vitro. Certain sequence variants were highly shared and formed a cluster, and this cluster was likely a sequencing artifact.

Comment on this clone: Its antigen is unknown.

Researchers ran the PCR with 60 Vbeta and 13 Jbeta primers. Clones were sequenced by immunoSEQ multiplex PCR, and TCRdb holds only the in-frame ones, with some missing. The sample consists of more than 95,000 clones, approximately 80% of them appearing once. The CDR3 totals 17 residues. The V gene lost 0 bases and the J gene lost 6 bases, with 19 bases spanning the gap. Germline V gives CDR1 SGHTA, CDR2 FQGTGA. The TCR originated in a man aged 50 to 60 in good health and CMV-seronegative. Sequenced input: PBMCs. This chain connects TRBV7-3 to TRBJ2-3, with D unclear. CDR3 amino acids: CASSLTYGPEHKDTQYF. DNA of the CDR3: TGTGCCAGCAGCTTAACGTATGGCCCAGAACACAAGGATACGCAGTATTTT. Drawing the rest from reference TRBV7-3 and TRBJ2-3, the complete variable domain is GAGVSQTPSNKVTEKGKYVELRCDPISGHTALYWYRQSLGQGPEFLIYFQGTGAADDSGLPNDRFFAVRPEGSVSTLKIQRTERGDSAVYLCASSLTYGPEHKDTQYFGPGTRLTVL.